The T cell receptor (beta chain) described here comes from a study of post-analysis software for immune sequencing data. Study-level findings and limits: Patients showed TRBV5-6, TRBV5-1 and TRBV20-1 among five TRBV segments more frequent than in controls.

This clonotype was counted once. Antigen unknown. CDR1 MNHEY and CDR2 SVGAGI come from the germline V gene. The CDR3 runs to 16 residues. Incorporated into the TCR beta cDNA libraries were unique molecular identifiers, which served to reduce PCR and sequencing biases. The yield from approximately 1 to 10 million T cells was 500,000 or so cDNA molecules in total. TCRdb re-analysed the PCR reads in MiXCR, keeping a single row per CDR3 protein. The data show 400,000 to 500,000 distinct CDR3 sequences, with about 39% seen just once and approximately 7.6% held by the top ten. The receptor was isolated from a girl aged 2 to 10 with multiple sclerosis. V is TRBV6-5 and J is TRBJ2-4; D not resolved. The tail of the sequence fits TRBJ2-7 better, so the J call may be wrong. The sample was blood. Here the CDR3 reads CASSYSIHGLTYEQYF. The CDR3 DNA sequence: TGTGCCAGCAGTTACTCGATTCATGGCTTAACCTACGAGCAGTACTTC.